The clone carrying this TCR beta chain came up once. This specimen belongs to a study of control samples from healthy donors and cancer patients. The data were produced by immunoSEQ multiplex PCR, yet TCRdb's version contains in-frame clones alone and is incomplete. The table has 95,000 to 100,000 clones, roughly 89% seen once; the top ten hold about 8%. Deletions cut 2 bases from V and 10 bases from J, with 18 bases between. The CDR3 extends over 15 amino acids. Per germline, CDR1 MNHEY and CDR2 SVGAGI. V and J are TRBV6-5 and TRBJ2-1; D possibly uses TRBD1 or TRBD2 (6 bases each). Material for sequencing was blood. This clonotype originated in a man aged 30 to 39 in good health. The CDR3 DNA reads TGTGCCAGCAGTTACCGGGGTAGGGGGGCCAGGGAGCAGTTCTTC. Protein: CASSYRGRGAREQFF.